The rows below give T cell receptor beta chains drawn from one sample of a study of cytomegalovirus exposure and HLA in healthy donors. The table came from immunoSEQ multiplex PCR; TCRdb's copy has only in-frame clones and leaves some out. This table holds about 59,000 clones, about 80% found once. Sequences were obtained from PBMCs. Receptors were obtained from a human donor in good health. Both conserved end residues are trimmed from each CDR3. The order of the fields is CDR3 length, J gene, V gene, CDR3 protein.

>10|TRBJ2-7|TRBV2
ASSGLSYEQY
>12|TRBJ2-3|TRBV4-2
ASSQGREADTQY
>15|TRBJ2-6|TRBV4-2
ASSPSGGSSGANVLT
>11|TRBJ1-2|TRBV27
ASSPSRGNGYT
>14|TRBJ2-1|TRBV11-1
ASSRRQAISYNEQF
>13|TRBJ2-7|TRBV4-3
ASSQDLSGRREQY
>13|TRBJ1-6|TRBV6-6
ASSQRTGTNSPLH
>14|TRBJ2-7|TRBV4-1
ASSQDVGGISYEQY
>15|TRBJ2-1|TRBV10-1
ASSSRIRGRSYNEQF
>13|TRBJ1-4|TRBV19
ASTRGGATNEKLF
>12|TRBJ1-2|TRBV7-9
ASSPQGAHYGYT
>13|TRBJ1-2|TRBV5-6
ASSATGGEDYGYT
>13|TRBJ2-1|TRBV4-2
ASSGRPSSYNEQF
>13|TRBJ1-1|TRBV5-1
ASSLGPRTGSEAF
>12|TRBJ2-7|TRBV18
ATSTSGQIDEQY
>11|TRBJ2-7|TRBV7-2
ASSHVESYEQY
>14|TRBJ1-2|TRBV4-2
ASSYGQGPNNYGYT
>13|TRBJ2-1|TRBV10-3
ALSSAGGPNNEQF
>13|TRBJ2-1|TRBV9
ASSAQGDSYNEQF
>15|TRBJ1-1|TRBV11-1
ASSLAGTGGLNTEAF
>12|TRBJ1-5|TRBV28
ASSFGGTNQPQH
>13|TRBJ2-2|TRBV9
ASSVRGQDTGELF
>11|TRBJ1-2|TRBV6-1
ASSERGSYGYT
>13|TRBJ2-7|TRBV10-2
ASSEPYRVSYEQY
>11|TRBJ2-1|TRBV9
ASSWVGQDEQF
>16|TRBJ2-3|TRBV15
ATSSGLAGGPSTDTQY
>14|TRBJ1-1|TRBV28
ASSFVSQRANTEAF
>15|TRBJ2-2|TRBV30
AWSVRVHRFSAGELF
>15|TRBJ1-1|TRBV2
ASDRLRDRGRGTEAF
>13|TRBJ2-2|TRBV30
AWSGGLADTGELF
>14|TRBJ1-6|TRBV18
ASSPQTGGNNSPLH
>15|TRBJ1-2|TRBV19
ASSLIGQGGMRYGYT
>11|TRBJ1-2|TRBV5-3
ARSWDSFYGYT
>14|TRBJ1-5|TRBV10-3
AISESYLQSNQPQH
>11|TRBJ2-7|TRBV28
ASQTRQFPEQY
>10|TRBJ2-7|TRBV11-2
ATREWGDEQY
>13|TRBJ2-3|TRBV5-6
ASSFLAGVTDTQY
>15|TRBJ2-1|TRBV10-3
ATTSGRARLLYNEQF
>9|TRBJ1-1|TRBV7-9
ASSLAEAAF
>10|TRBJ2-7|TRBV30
AWSAQGSEQY
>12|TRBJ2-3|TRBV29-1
SAAPGTRTDTQY
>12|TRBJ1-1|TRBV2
ASRPDRADTEAF
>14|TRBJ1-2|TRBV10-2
ASTSPGTGANYGYT
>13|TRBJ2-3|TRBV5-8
ASSWQGVNGDTQY
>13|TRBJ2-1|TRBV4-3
ASSTGTRSGNEQF
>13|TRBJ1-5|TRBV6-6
ASSRTRNSNQPQH
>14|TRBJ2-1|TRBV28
ASSGGDSQSYNEQF
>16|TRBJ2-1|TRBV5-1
ASSLGVSSGGLYNEQF
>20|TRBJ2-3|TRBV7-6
ASSRQTGGMFLARGVTDAQY
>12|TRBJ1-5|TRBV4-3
ASSQGLNNQPQH